The next 5 T cell receptor beta chains were all read from a single sample in a study of T cell changes during pregnancy in multiple sclerosis. Method: immunoSEQ multiplex PCR; TCRdb's copy keeps in-frame clones and lacks some. The top ten clones hold 1.4% of a sample with about 43,000 clones, around 90% of them seen once. The sequencing sample was made of PBMCs (not recorded whether the cells were cultured). The receptors here all came from a female donor with multiple sclerosis, enrolled in a pregnancy study.

This chain joins TRBV11-2 and TRBJ1-1; 8 bases are a match to TRBD1. The length of the CDR3 is 14 residues. J was trimmed by 1 base and V by 5 bases; bases with no gene match: 3. The germline gives CDR1 SGHAT, CDR2 FQNNGV. The CDR3 DNA is TGTGCCAGCAGCGCGACAGGGGCGAACACTGAAGCTTTCTTT. Translation: CASSATGANTEAFF.

V and J are TRBV19 and TRBJ1-1; perhaps TRBD1 as D (5 bases). CDR1 is LNHDA, CDR2 SQIVND, per germline (reference sequence). V lost 0 bases to trimming and J lost 1 base, with 9 bases between them. This CDR3 has 15 amino acids. This CDR3 is CASSIDGATNTEAFF. CDR3 bases: TGTGCCAGTAGTATAGATGGGGCTACGAACACTGAAGCTTTCTTT.

The gene calls are TRBV28 and TRBJ1-1, with 8 nucleotides matching TRBD1. CDR3 length equals 17 residues. Germline-derived CDR1 and CDR2 are MDHEN and SYDVKM. After removal of 5 bases from V and 2 bases from J, the junction contained 13 bases not matched to a gene. The CDR3 region is CASSPGQGPTLNTEAFF. CDR3 in DNA: TGTGCCAGCAGTCCCGGACAGGGACCTACCTTAAACACTGAAGCTTTCTTT.

This chain uses TRBV2 with TRBJ2-2, with 13 bases identical to TRBD2. Losses at the gene ends were 3 bases for V and 4 bases for J; bases not matched to a gene: 11. The germline CDR1 and CDR2 sequences are SNHLY and FYNNEI. This CDR3 has 19 residues. The CDR3 DNA reads TGTGCCAGCAGTGATCCACGACTAGCGGGAGGATCGGTCACCGGGGAGCTGTTTTTT. Translating gives CASSDPRLAGGSVTGELFF. The whole variable domain, filled in from reference TRBV2 and TRBJ2-2, reads EPEVTQTPSHQVTQMGQEVILRCVPISNHLYFYWYRQILGQKVEFLVSFYNNEISEKSEIFDDQFSVERPDGSNFTLKIRSTKLEDSAMYFCASSDPRLAGGSVTGELFFGEGSRLTVL.

This clone appeared a few times. V is TRBV28 and J is TRBJ2-5; D possibly matches TRBD1 or TRBD2 (7 bases each). The CDR3 loop spans 13 amino acids. V lost 8 bases and J 3 bases, leaving 13 bases between the germline ends. The V gene's germline CDR1 is MDHEN and CDR2 SYDVKM. In DNA, the CDR3 is TGTGCCAGCCGCAGGGGGGGGGAAGAGACCCAGTACTTC. It codes for CASRRGGEETQYF.